Described below is a single T cell receptor (beta chain) sequence and its context. Its antigen is currently unknown. The repertoire was sequenced with immunoSEQ multiplex PCR; TCRdb's copy has only in-frame clones and lacks some. The sample consists of 85,000 to 120,000 clones, about 95% of them appearing once. The sample belongs to a study of cytomegalovirus exposure and HLA in healthy donors. Regarding the study as a whole: Cytomegalovirus association was listed for 150 or so TCR beta chains.

The material sequenced was PBMCs. This sequence originates from a young woman in good health and CMV-seronegative.

The CDR3 sequence is CATGQGRYEQYF. The DNA for the CDR3 is TGTGCCACGGGACAGGGGCGCTACGAGCAGTACTTC. This chain joins TRBV19 and TRBJ2-7, with TRBD1 identical over 10 bases. Germline loops: CDR1 LNHDA, CDR2 SQIVND (reference sequence). The V gene end was trimmed by 10 bases and the J gene end by 3 bases; junction bases not matched to a gene: 3. The length of the CDR3 is 12 residues.